The 12 T cell receptor beta chains presented below share a single source sample, sequenced in a study of T cells in Graves' hyperthyroidism and ophthalmopathy. Researchers amplified the TCR beta CDR3 regions from RNA transcripts. The study used the HTBI primer set for a first-round RT-PCR of the TCR CDR3. One entry per CDR3 protein results from TCRdb running MiXCR on the multiplex PCR reads. The table lists 300,000 to 450,000 distinct CDR3 sequences, roughly 13% of them singletons, with approximately 10% in the top ten. The sample comprised blood. The receptors originated from a woman in her fifties or sixties with Graves' hyperthyroidism.

This clonotype was counted between two and nine times. V is TRBV9 and J is TRBJ1-1; D not certain. The germline V gene has CDR1 SGDLS and CDR2 YYNGEE. Trimming took 0 bases from V and 1 from J, leaving 4 bases between them. The CDR3 has 13 residues. CDR3 sequence (DNA): TGTGCCAGCAGCGTAGGAGCGAACACTGAAGCTTTCTTT. Amino acid sequence: CASSVGANTEAFF.

In its sample, this clonotype was seen many times. This chain connects TRBV5-1 to TRBJ2-7, with D unclear. Germline-derived CDR1 and CDR2 are SGHRS and YFSETQ. V was trimmed by 5 bases and J by 2 bases, leaving 11 bases between them. The CDR3 is made up of 13 amino acids. Here the CDR3 DNA reads TGCGCCAGCAGAACAGAAAGGGCCTACGAGCAGTACTTC. Translation gives CASRTERAYEQYF.

Ten or more counts support this clonotype. The V gene is TRBV5-6, the J gene TRBJ2-2, with D maybe TRBD1 (5 bases). The CDR3 covers 16 residues. Germline V gene data show CDR1 as SGHDT and CDR2 as YYEEEE. The V gene lost 0 bases and the J gene lost 3 bases, with 12 bases spanning the gap. CDR3 sequence: CASSLVAREHTGELFF. The CDR3 nucleotides read TGTGCCAGCAGCTTGGTCGCCAGGGAACACACCGGGGAGCTGTTTTTT.

About this clonotype itself: This may be a read error: a much more frequent sequence differs by one nucleotide. The gene calls are TRBV10-3 and TRBJ2-7; 8 nucleotides align to TRBD1. There are 16 residues in the CDR3. Per germline, CDR1 ENHRY and CDR2 SYGVKD. The CDR3 region is CAVSDRWTGMSDEQYF. The CDR3 DNA follows: TGTGCCGTCAGTGACCGATGGACAGGGATGTCGGACGAGCAGTACTTC.

The table lists this clonotype with many counts. This chain links TRBV2 with TRBJ2-7, with 7 bases identical to TRBD2. Germline CDR1 SNHLY, CDR2 FYNNEI. V dropped 7 bases and J dropped 3; count of bases not matched to a gene: 21. The CDR3 is 18 residues long. The CDR3 DNA follows: TGTGCCAGCATCGGTGGCGGGAGCTGGGAGCCACCGGACTACGAGCAGTACTTC. Its translation: CASIGGGSWEPPDYEQYF.

This clonotype was counted ten times or more. The chain combines TRBV7-9 with TRBJ2-7; 7 nucleotides align to TRBD1. CDR1 SEHNR and CDR2 FQNEAQ come from the germline V gene (reference sequence). This CDR3 has 16 residues. Trimming at V came to 5 bases and at J to 3 bases, leaving 13 bases not matched to a gene. CDR3: CASSLTTGAPLYEQYF. The CDR3 nucleotides read TGTGCCAGCAGCCTCACAACAGGGGCTCCACTCTACGAGCAGTACTTC.

This clonotype was counted only a few times. It may be a read error: a sequence one base away is much more abundant. No conserved phenylalanine or tryptophan is present at the end of the CDR3, so a read error is the likely explanation. The chain employs TRBV7-9 and TRBJ1-2, with 8 bases matching TRBD1. V lost 5 bases, J lost 4 bases, and 3 bases stayed unmatched. Germline V lookup: CDR1 SEHNR, CDR2 FQNEAQ (reference sequence). The CDR3 runs to 13 residues. The DNA of the CDR3 is TGTGCCAGCAGCCACGGACAGGGCTATGGCTACACCCTC. Its protein is CASSHGQGYGYTL.

This clonotype has more than one count but fewer than ten. The rearrangement uses TRBV27 and TRBJ2-3; TRBD1 is a possible D gene (6 bases). Trimming cost V 3 bases and J 0 bases, with 13 bases left between them. The CDR3 runs 16 residues. Germline CDR1 MNHEY, CDR2 SMNVEV (reference sequence). CDR3 nucleotide sequence: TGTGCCAGCAGTTTGGGGGCCAGCCCTAGCACAGATACGCAGTATTTT. Translated: CASSLGASPSTDTQYF.

The chain has TRBV12-3 or TRBV12-4 and TRBJ2-5; weak D call: TRBD2 (6 bases). The CDR3 totals 14 residues. V dropped 11 bases and J dropped 5 bases, with 21 bases sitting between them. CDR3 in amino acids: CASSRERGGETQYF. The CDR3 DNA sequence: TGTGCCTCAAGCCGGGAGAGGGGCGGGGAGACCCAGTACTTC.

In its sample, this clonotype was seen a few times. This rearrangement joins TRBV20-1 to TRBJ2-7, with a tentative D call TRBD1 (7 bases). The CDR3 spans 13 residues. Trimming removed 3 bases from V and 2 bases from J, with 11 bases in between. The germline CDR1 and CDR2 sequences are DFQATT and SNEGSKA (reference sequence). The CDR3 protein is CSARARGAYEQYF. CDR3 DNA sequence: TGCAGTGCTAGGGCCAGGGGGGCCTACGAGCAGTACTTC.

This clonotype was recorded at least ten times. The chain uses TRBV2 and TRBJ1-2; D is uncertain. V lost 4 bases and J 3 bases, leaving 9 bases between the germline ends. Germline CDR1 reads SNHLY; CDR2 reads FYNNEI. The CDR3 runs 13 residues. The CDR3, as DNA: TGTGCCAGCAGTGCCTCTATATACTATGGCTACACCTTC. Translated: CASSASIYYGYTF.

This clonotype appeared many times. This chain uses TRBV6-1 with TRBJ2-5, with TRBD2 matching over 12 bases. Losses at the gene ends were 2 bases for V and 2 bases for J; bases not matched to a gene: 3. The germline CDR1 and CDR2 sequences are MNHNS and SASEGT. The CDR3 spans 16 residues. The CDR3 DNA reads as TGTGCCAGCAGTGAACTAGCGGGAGGGGAACAAGAGACCCAGTACTTC. Translating it yields CASSELAGGEQETQYF.